This TCR beta chain comes out of a study of shared clonotypes between healthy human individuals. Study outcomes and limitations: Measured sharing among donors was expected to vary with sequencing depth.

Only in-frame clones appear in the TCRdb table, and some are missing; sequencing was by immunoSEQ multiplex PCR. This table holds over 750,000 clones, 96% found once. As for this clone: Antigen unknown.

Germline lookup yields CDR1 MNHNY and CDR2 SVGAGI (reference sequence). The CDR3 totals 14 residues. V was trimmed by 5 bases and J by 1 base, leaving 11 bases between them. Naive CD8 cells comprised CD45RO-negative, CCR7-positively selected cells, excluding terminally differentiated effector memory CD45RA+ cells. Each of the donors was a healthy adult who was HIV-negative and had not had a recent acute infection or vaccination. The sequence came from a man aged 30 to 45 in good health. The chain is built from TRBV6-6 and TRBJ1-1, with D hard to call. Sequencing was done on a sample of naive CD8+ T cells sorted from blood. The CDR3: CASSPTRRNTEAFF. CDR3 nucleotide sequence: TGTGCCAGCAGTCCCACTAGAAGGAACACTGAAGCTTTCTTT.